A single sample is the source of the 18 T cell receptor beta chains below, sequenced in a study of radiotherapy plus CTLA-4 blockade in lung cancer. Here immunoSEQ multiplex PCR was the method, and the copy in TCRdb shows in-frame clones only, minus some. The sample consists of 55,000 to 75,000 clones, 60% to 80% of them appearing once. The source was peripheral blood, collected from a patient treated with radiotherapy plus ipilimumab. Receptors were obtained from a human donor with non-small cell lung cancer whose response to radiotherapy plus ipilimumab could not be evaluated. Some clones in this sample may be carry-over from other donors' samples.

V gene TRBV27 combines with J gene TRBJ2-1; 10 nucleotides agree with TRBD2. Looked up from germline, CDR1 is MNHEY and CDR2 is SMNVEV (reference sequence). The CDR3 has 13 amino acids. V shed 0 bases, J shed 10 bases, and the junction held 0 bases outside the gene matches. For the CDR3, the DNA is TGTGCCAGCAGTTTATCGACTAGCGGGGAGCAGTTCTTC. The encoded protein is CASSLSTSGEQFF.

The chain is built from TRBV14 and TRBJ1-1, with a possible D match to TRBD1 (5 bases). The V end was cut by 5 bases, the J end by 1 base, with 8 bases between. Germline CDR1 and CDR2: SGHDN and FVKESK. The CDR3 sequence is 13 residues long. The CDR3 here is CASSFTGNTEAFF. The CDR3 bases are TGTGCCAGCAGCTTTACAGGGAACACTGAAGCTTTCTTT. The variable domain in full, completed from reference TRBV14 and TRBJ1-1, reads EAGVTQFPSHSVIEKGQTVTLRCDPISGHDNLYWYRRVMGKEIKFLLHFVKESKQDESGMPNNRFLAERTGGTYSTLKVQPAELEDSGVYFCASSFTGNTEAFFGQGTRLTVV.

This chain links TRBV6-6 with TRBJ2-7, with D possibly being TRBD1 (6 bases). This CDR3 spans 14 amino acids. Between the trimmed V and J ends, which lost 4 bases and 5 bases, there was a span of 15 bases. Germline assignment: CDR1 MNHNY and CDR2 SVGAGI (reference sequence). CDR3 sequence reads: CASSSWDKKHEQYF. The CDR3 DNA follows: TGTGCCAGCAGTTCCTGGGACAAGAAACACGAGCAGTACTTC.

This clone appeared a single time. The chain employs TRBV6-6 and TRBJ2-5; the D gene is possibly TRBD1 (7 bases). The J call may be faulty, since TRBJ2-7 better matches the DNA end. Germline-derived CDR1 and CDR2 are MNHNY and SVGAGI (reference sequence). The CDR3 has 14 residues. The CDR3 reads CASTWGDRGYEQYF. CDR3 coding DNA: TGTGCCAGCACTTGGGGGGACAGAGGGTACGAGCAGTACTTC.

This chain joins TRBV6-1 and TRBJ1-4; no clear D. Germline CDR1 reads MNHNS; CDR2 reads SASEGT. This CDR3 spans 17 amino acids. V was clipped by 1 base and J by 5 bases, with 17 bases between them. CDR3: CASSEVLGRSKNEKLFF. The CDR3 nucleotides are TGTGCCAGCAGTGAAGTCCTGGGCCGCTCGAAGAATGAAAAACTGTTTTTT.

The V call is TRBV4-1, the J call TRBJ2-5, with 9 bases fitting TRBD2. The CDR3 has 18 residues. Looked up from germline, CDR1 is MGHRA and CDR2 is YSYEKL. Trimming took 1 base from V and 5 from J; bases not matched to a gene: 14. The CDR3 sequence: CASSQGPSGALRGETQYF. DNA of the CDR3: TGCGCCAGCAGCCAAGGGCCTAGCGGGGCTTTAAGGGGGGAGACCCAGTACTTC.

The CDR3 is CASSLSGLGDIQYF. DNA for the CDR3: TGTGCCAGCAGTTTATCGGGTCTCGGGGACATTCAGTACTTC. This chain connects TRBV6-5 to TRBJ2-4, with TRBD2 as a possible D gene (5 bases). The ends were cut back, 4 bases at V and 8 bases at J, with 15 bases in the middle. The CDR3 has 14 residues. Germline CDR1 and CDR2: MNHEY and SVGAGI.

The V gene is TRBV6-5, the J gene TRBJ2-1, with TRBD2 matching 9 bases. Germline V gives CDR1 MNHEY, CDR2 SVGAGI. The J segment lost 0 bases and the V segment lost 0 bases, leaving 0 bases of the junction unmatched. The CDR3 contains 16 residues. Written as DNA, the CDR3 is TGTGCCAGCAGTTACTCGGGACTAGCCTCCTACAATGAGCAGTTCTTC. This gives the protein CASSYSGLASYNEQFF.

CDR3 nucleotides: TGTGCCATCAGTGAGGAGGGAGCTTTGAACACTGAAGCTTTCTTT. Translated: CAISEEGALNTEAFF. V usage is TRBV10-3 and J usage is TRBJ1-1; D remains ambiguous. V was shortened by 2 bases and J by 0 bases, with 10 bases between the two germline ends. The V gene's germline CDR1 is ENHRY and CDR2 SYGVKD. This CDR3 region has 15 residues.

This clone was seen a single time. DNA of the CDR3: TGTGCCAGCAGCGTATCCGTAGCGGGGTACCCCCCAACGAACACTGAAGCTTTCTTT. Translating it yields CASSVSVAGYPPTNTEAFF. The chain combines TRBV9 with TRBJ1-1; D uncertain. The germline gives CDR1 SGDLS, CDR2 YYNGEE. Trimming stripped 1 base from V and 1 base from J, with 23 bases between. The CDR3 is 19 amino acids.

The chain carries TRBV5-1 and TRBJ2-5; the match to TRBD2 covers 9 bases. V lost 4 bases and J lost 6; bases outside the gene matches: 13. CDR1 SGHRS and CDR2 YFSETQ come from the germline V gene. The CDR3 has 16 amino acids. The CDR3 loop reads CASSLQAGGPIKTQYF. In DNA, the CDR3 is TGCGCCAGCAGCCTTCAGGCGGGGGGGCCGATAAAGACCCAGTACTTC.

This chain links TRBV19 with TRBJ1-5, with D maybe TRBD1 (5 bases). Trimming removed 5 bases at V and 0 bases at J, with 11 bases between. The CDR3 is 15 residues long. In germline, CDR1 is LNHDA, CDR2 SQIVND (reference sequence). The CDR3 DNA reads as TGTGCCAGTAGTCAACGGGGGTATAGCAATCAGCCCCAGCATTTT. It is translated as CASSQRGYSNQPQHF.

This clone was observed a few times. This sequence joins TRBV28 and TRBJ1-5, with a weak D call TRBD1 (5 bases). Germline V CDR1 and CDR2: MDHEN, SYDVKM. Trimming stripped 6 bases from V and 3 bases from J, with 12 bases between. This CDR3 contains 14 residues. The CDR3 loop reads CASSLGHVNQPQHF. The CDR3 DNA reads TGTGCCAGCAGCCTTGGACACGTCAATCAGCCCCAGCATTTT.

The chain joins TRBV4-2 to TRBJ2-7; 9 bases fit TRBD2. This CDR3 comprises 17 residues. V was clipped by 4 bases and J by 3 bases; unmatched bases: 13. The germline gives CDR1 LGHNA, CDR2 YNFKEQ. DNA of the CDR3: TGTGCCAGCAGCCTCTTGACTAGCGGCAATGGGGACTACGAGCAGTACTTC. Protein: CASSLLTSGNGDYEQYF.

The chain employs TRBV2 and TRBJ2-7; possibly TRBD2 for D (5 bases). Germline assignment: CDR1 SNHLY and CDR2 FYNNEI. The CDR3 runs 13 residues. V was pared by 5 bases and J by 7 bases, with 15 bases between. As DNA, the CDR3 is TGTGCCAGCAGTCCCGGACTTCCCCAGGAGCAGTACTTC. Its translation is CASSPGLPQEQYF.

V is TRBV7-9 and J is TRBJ2-3; possibly TRBD2 for D (5 bases). V was trimmed by 2 bases and J by 0 bases, leaving 18 bases between them. Germline V gives CDR1 SEHNR, CDR2 FQNEAQ (reference sequence). The CDR3 is made up of 18 amino acids. Here the CDR3 reads CASSLLIAADFSTDTQYF. Written as DNA, the CDR3 is TGTGCCAGCAGCTTATTGATAGCAGCGGACTTTAGCACAGATACGCAGTATTTT.

The chain couples TRBV11-3 to TRBJ2-2; possible D gene TRBD2, 5 bases. The CDR3 loop spans 15 amino acids. V shed 1 base and J shed 6 bases, with 12 bases lying between them. Germline V CDR1 and CDR2: SGHNT, YENEEA. The CDR3 protein is CASSLAPLRAGELFF. CDR3 DNA sequence: TGTGCCAGCAGCTTAGCCCCCTTGAGGGCCGGGGAGCTGTTTTTT.

The chain combines TRBV5-8 with TRBJ1-2, with 9 bases identical to TRBD1. The J segment lost 0 bases and the V segment lost 0 bases, leaving 0 bases of the junction unmatched. The CDR3 consists of 15 residues. The V gene's germline CDR1 is SGHTS and CDR2 YDEGEE. Written as DNA, the CDR3 is TGTGCCAGCAGCTTGGGACAGGGGGCTAACTATGGCTACACCTTC. Translation: CASSLGQGANYGYTF.